This T cell receptor beta chain was retrieved from a study of blood T cell repertoires in COVID-19. For the study at large: Collection of acute and convalescent COVID-19 samples took place in the United States, Italy and Spain. T cells, B-cell-depleted T cells, or PBMCs supplied cDNA or gDNA.

CDR1 is SGHDT and CDR2 is YYEEEE in the germline V gene. The CDR3 extends over 16 amino acids. After removal of 4 bases from V and 0 bases from J, the junction contained 2 bases not matched to a gene. The table lists this clone with a few counts. In the original analysis: Reference gene primer amplification gave estimated nucleated cell counts. Only in-frame clones appear in the TCRdb table, and some are missing; sequencing was by immunoSEQ multiplex PCR. The V and J calls and the clone size are those of that table, but D and trimming were determined from the DNA. The sample consists of 120,000 or so clones, around 89% of them appearing once.

Input material: peripheral blood. The TCR was taken from a man between 50 and 59 years old with acute or convalescent COVID-19. The V gene is TRBV5-6, the J gene TRBJ1-6; 9 bases are shared with TRBD1. CDR3 region: CASSGTGSSYNSPLHF. CDR3 bases: TGTGCCAGCAGCGGGACAGGGAGCTCCTATAATTCACCCCTCCACTTT.